The clone carrying this T cell receptor (beta chain) was recorded only once. The antigen is undetermined. Making TCR cDNA involved 5'RACE template switching, which added UMIs and a universal primer site. TCRdb passed the 5' RACE reads through MiXCR, listing each CDR3 protein once. The data show 310,000 or so distinct CDR3 sequences, around 6.8% seen once. This record belongs to a study of T cells after yellow fever vaccination. Study-level points and caveats: CD4 and CD8 compartments shared a small share of clonotypes, likely from convergent recombination. Contaminating bulk clonotypes could be abundant in FACS-sorted repertoires. Post-booster repertoires contained most primary-vaccination clones again (roughly 97% CD4, around 88% CD8).

V lost 7 bases to trimming and J lost 3 bases, with 14 bases between them. Germline-derived CDR1 and CDR2 are SQVTM and ANQGSEA. This CDR3 is built from 13 residues. The source is a man between 18 and 29 years old who received the YFV17D yellow fever vaccine. Sequencing used PBMCs, obtained around 45 days after the first yellow fever vaccination. V and J are TRBV29-1 and TRBJ2-3, with D perhaps assigned TRBD1 or TRBD2 (6 bases each). The CDR3 bases are TGCAGCGCCCACAGGGCGGGGACAGATACGCAGTATTTT. It is translated as CSAHRAGTDTQYF.